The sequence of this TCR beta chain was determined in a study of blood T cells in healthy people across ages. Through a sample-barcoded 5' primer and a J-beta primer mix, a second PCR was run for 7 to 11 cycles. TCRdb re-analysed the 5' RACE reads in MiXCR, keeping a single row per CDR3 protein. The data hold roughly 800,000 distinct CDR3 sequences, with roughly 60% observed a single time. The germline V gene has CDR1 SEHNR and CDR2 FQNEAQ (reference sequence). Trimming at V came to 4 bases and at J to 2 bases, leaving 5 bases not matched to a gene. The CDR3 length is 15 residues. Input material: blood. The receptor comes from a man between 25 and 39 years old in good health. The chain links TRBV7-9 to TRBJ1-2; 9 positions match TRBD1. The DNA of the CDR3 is TGTGCCAGCAGCTCCTACAGGGGGCGGAACTATGGCTACACCTTC. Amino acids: CASSSYRGRNYGYTF.